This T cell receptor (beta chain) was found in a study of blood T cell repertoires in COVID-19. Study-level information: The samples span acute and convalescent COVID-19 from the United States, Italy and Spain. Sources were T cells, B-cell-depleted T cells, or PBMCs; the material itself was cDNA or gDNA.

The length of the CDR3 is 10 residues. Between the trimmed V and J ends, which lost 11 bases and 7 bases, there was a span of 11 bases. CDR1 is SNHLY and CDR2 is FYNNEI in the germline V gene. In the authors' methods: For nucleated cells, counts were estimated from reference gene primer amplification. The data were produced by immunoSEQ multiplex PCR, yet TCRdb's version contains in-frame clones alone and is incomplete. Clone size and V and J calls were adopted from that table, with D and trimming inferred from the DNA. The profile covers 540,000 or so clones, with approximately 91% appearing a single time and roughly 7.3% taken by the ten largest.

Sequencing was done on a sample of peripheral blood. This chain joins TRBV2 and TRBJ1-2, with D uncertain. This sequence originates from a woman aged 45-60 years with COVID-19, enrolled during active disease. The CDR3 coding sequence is TGTGCCGGCGGAGACTTTGGCTACACCTTC. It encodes CAGGDFGYTF.